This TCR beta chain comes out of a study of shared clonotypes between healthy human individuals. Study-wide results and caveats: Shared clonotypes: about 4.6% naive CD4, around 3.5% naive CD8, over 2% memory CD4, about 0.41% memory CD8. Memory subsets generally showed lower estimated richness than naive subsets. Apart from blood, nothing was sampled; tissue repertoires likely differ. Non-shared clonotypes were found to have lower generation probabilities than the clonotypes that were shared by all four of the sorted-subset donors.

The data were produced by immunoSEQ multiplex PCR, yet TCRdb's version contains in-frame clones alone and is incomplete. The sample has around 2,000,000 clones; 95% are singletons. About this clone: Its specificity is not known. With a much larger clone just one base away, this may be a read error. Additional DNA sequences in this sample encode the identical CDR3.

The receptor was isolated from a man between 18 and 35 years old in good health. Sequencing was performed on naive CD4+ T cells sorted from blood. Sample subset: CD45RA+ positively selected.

The CDR3 region has the DNA TGTGCCAGCAGCTCGACAGCGAACACTGAAGCTTTCTTT. This encodes CASSSTANTEAFF. The chain uses TRBV11-3 and TRBJ1-1, with D perhaps matching TRBD1 (5 bases). Trimming took 4 bases from V and 1 from J, leaving 7 bases between them. Germline lookup yields CDR1 SGHNT and CDR2 YENEEA. The CDR3 has 13 amino acids.